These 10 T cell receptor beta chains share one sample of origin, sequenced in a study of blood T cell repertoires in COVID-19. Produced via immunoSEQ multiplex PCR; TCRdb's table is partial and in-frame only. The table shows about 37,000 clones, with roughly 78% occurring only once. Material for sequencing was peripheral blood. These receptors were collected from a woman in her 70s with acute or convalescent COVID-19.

This chain's CDR3 is CSVVPGTPNYGYTF. CDR3 sequence (DNA): TGCAGCGTTGTCCCGGGGACTCCAAACTATGGCTACACCTTC. The chain is built from TRBV29-1 and TRBJ1-2, with TRBD1 as a possible D gene (5 bases). The CDR3 spans 14 residues. CDR1 is SQVTM, CDR2 ANQGSEA, per germline. Trimming pared 4 bases from V and 2 bases from J, leaving 14 bases between.

For the CDR3, the DNA is TGTGCCAGCAGTTTAGTAGAGTCCCAGCCCCAGCATTTT. Its translation: CASSLVESQPQHF. The chain has TRBV12-3 or TRBV12-4 and TRBJ1-5, with D unresolved. The V end lost 1 base, the J end lost 7 bases, and 8 bases lay between the germline ends. This CDR3 is built from 13 residues.

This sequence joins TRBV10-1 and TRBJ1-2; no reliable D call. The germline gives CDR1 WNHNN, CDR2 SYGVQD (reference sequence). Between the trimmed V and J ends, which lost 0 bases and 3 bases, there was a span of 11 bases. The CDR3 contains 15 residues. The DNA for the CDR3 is TGCGCCAGCAGTGAGTCTCCAGGAAACTACTATGGCTACACCTTC. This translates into CASSESPGNYYGYTF.

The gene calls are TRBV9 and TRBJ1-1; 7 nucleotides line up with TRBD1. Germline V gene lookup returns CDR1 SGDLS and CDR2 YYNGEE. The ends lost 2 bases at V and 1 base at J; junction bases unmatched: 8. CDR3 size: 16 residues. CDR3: CASSVDPGQQNTEAFF. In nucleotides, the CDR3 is TGTGCCAGCAGCGTGGACCCGGGACAGCAGAACACTGAAGCTTTCTTT.

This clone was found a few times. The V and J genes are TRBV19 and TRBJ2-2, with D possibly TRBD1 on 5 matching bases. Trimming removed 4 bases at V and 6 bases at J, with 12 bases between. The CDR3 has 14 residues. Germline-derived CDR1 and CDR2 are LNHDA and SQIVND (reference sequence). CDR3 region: CASSTFSRAGELFF. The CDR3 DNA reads TGTGCCAGTAGTACGTTCTCCAGGGCCGGGGAGCTGTTTTTT.

CDR3 in DNA: TGTGCCAGCAGCTTGACAGCGGGAGGCGGGGGTAGGGAGACCCAGTACTTC. Translation: CASSLTAGGGGRETQYF. The genes are TRBV5-4 and TRBJ2-5; 9 bases align to TRBD2. The CDR3 is 17 residues long. Germline CDR1 and CDR2: SGHNT and YYREEE (reference sequence). V trimming: 1 base; J trimming: 5 bases; junction bases outside the gene matches: 12.

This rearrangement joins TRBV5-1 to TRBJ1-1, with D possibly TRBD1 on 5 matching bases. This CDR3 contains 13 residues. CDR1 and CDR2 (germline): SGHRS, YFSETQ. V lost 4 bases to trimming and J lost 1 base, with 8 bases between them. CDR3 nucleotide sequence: TGCGCCAGCAGCCCCGGGGGGAACACTGAAGCTTTCTTT. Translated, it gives CASSPGGNTEAFF.

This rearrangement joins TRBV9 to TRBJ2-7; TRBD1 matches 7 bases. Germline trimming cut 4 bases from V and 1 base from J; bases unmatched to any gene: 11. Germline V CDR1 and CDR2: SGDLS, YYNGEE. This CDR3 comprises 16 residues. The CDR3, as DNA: TGTGCCAGCAGCCCCAAGACAGGGTTAACGTCCTACGAGCAGTACTTC. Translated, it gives CASSPKTGLTSYEQYF. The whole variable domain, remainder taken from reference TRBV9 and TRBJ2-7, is DSGVTQTPKHLITATGQRVTLRCSPRSGDLSVYWYQQSLDQGLQFLIQYYNGEERAKGNILERFSAQQFPDLHSELNLSSLELGDSALYFCASSPKTGLTSYEQYFGPGTRLTVT.

This CDR3 is CASSLGLAGGIETQYF. CDR3 in DNA: TGTGCCAGCAGCCTCGGACTAGCGGGGGGGATTGAGACCCAGTACTTC. The V and J genes are TRBV7-2 and TRBJ2-5; 15 bases fit TRBD2. CDR3 length: 16 residues. V lost 5 bases to trimming and J lost 5 bases; unmatched junction nucleotides: 6. CDR1 is SGHTA and CDR2 is FQGNSA in the germline V gene.

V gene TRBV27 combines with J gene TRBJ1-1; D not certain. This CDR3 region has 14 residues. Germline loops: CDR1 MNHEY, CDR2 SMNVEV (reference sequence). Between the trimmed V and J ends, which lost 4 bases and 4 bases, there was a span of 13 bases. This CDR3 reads CASSSLPRGTEAFF. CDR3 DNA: TGTGCCAGCAGTTCCCTCCCCCGAGGCACTGAAGCTTTCTTT.